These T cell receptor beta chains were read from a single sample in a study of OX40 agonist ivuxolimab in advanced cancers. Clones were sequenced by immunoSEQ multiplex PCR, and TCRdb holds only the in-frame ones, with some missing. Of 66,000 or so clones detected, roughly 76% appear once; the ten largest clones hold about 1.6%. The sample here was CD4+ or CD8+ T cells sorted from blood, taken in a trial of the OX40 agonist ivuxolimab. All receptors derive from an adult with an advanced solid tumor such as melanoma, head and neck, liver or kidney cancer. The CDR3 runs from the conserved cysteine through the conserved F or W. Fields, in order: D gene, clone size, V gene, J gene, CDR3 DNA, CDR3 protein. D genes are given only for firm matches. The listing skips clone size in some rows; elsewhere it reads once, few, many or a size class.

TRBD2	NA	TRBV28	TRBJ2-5	TGTGCCAGTCCTCGGGGGGCGGGAGGTCAAGAGACCCAGTACTTC	CASPRGAGGQETQYF
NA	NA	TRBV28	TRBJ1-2	TGTGCCAGCAGCTCCAACTATGGCTACACCTTC	CASSSNYGYTF
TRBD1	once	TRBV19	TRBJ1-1	TGTGCCAGTAGTATCTCAGGGGGTAACACTGAAGCTTTCTTT	CASSISGGNTEAFF
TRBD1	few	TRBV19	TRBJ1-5	TGTGCCAGTAGTACTTTCGACAGGGGCCGGAATCAGCCCCAGCATTTT	CASSTFDRGRNQPQHF
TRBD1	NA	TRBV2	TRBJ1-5	TGTGCCAGCCTCTTTAGACAGGGAAGCAATCAGCCCCAGCATTTT	CASLFRQGSNQPQHF
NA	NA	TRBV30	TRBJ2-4	TGTGCCTGGAGTGTACACCGAAACATTCAGTACTTC	CAWSVHRNIQYF
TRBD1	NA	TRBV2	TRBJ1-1	TGTGCCAGCAGTGGACAGGGGCTGGAAGCTTTCTTT	CASSGQGLEAFF
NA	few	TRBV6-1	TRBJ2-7	TGTGCCAGCAGGGATACAGCCTCCTACGAGCAGTACTTC	CASRDTASYEQYF
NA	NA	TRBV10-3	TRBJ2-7	TGTGCCATCAGTCAGACTAGTCCACAGGGTGAGCAGTACTTC	CAISQTSPQGEQYF
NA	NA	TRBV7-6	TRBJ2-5	TGTGCCAGCAGCAAGCGGTCCCAAGAGACCCAGTACTTC	CASSKRSQETQYF
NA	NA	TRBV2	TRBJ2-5	TGTGCCAGCAGTGTCGGCCGAGAGACCCAGTACTTC	CASSVGRETQYF
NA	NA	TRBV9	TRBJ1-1	TGTGCCAGCAGCGTAGGGGGGGAGACTGAAGCTTTCTTT	CASSVGGETEAFF
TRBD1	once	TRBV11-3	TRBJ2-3	TGTGCCAGCAGCTCTGCCGACAGGGGTGGAGAAGATACGCAGTATTTT	CASSSADRGGEDTQYF
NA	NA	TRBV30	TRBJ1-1	TGTGCCTGGAGAGGTCAGCAGAACACTGAAGCTTTCTTT	CAWRGQQNTEAFF
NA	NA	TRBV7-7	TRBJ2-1	TGTGCTAGCAGTCCCGGGACCCTCCAGGGTGAGCAGTTCTTC	CASSPGTLQGEQFF
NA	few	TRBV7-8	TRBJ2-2	TGTGCCAGCAGCTTAGCAGGGTTTGCGAACACCGGGGAGCTGTTTTTT	CASSLAGFANTGELFF
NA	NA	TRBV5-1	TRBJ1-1	TGCGCCAGCAGCTTGAACGGGGCGGGAACTGAAGCTTTCTTT	CASSLNGAGTEAFF
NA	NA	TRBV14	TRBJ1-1	TGTGCCAGCAGCCGATCATGGGACACTGAAGCTTTCTTT	CASSRSWDTEAFF
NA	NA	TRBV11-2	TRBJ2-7	TGTGCCAGCAGCTTAGAGGGTCTGGCAGCCTACGAGCAGTACTTC	CASSLEGLAAYEQYF
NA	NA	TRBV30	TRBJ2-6	TGTGCCTGGGATCAGAGCGCTGGGGCCAACGTCCTGACTTTC	CAWDQSAGANVLTF
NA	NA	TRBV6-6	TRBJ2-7	TGTGCCAGCAGCCCATCTCCCACCACCTACGAGCAGTACTTC	CASSPSPTTYEQYF
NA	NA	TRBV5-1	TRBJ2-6	TGCGCCAGCAGCTCTCAGGGGTATGGGGCCAACGTCCTGACTTTC	CASSSQGYGANVLTF
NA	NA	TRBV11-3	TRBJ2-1	TGTGCCAGCAGCTTAGGCGTCTACAATGAGCAGTTCTTC	CASSLGVYNEQFF
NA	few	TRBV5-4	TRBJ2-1	TGTGCCAGCAGCCCCCCCGGAGTAGCTTCGATGTGGGACAATGAGCAGTTCTTC	CASSPPGVASMWDNEQFF
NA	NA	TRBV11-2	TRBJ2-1	TGTGCCAGCAGCTTAGGAATCAATGAGCAGTTCTTC	CASSLGINEQFF
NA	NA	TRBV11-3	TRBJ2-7	TGTGCCAGCAGCTTACTCTCAGGGTCGGATGAGCAGTACTTC	CASSLLSGSDEQYF
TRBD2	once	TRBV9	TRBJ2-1	TGTGCCAGCAGCGTACTAGCGGGGGGGCAGCAGTTCTTC	CASSVLAGGQQFF
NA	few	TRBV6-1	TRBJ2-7	TGTGCCAGCGGGTACGAGCAGTACTTC	CASGYEQYF
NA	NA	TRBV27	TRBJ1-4	TGTGCCAGCAGTTTGGCACACGGAGAAAAACTGTTTTTT	CASSLAHGEKLFF
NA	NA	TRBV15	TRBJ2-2	TGTGCCACCTCCCCCGGGGGATTCGAGAACACCGGGGAGCTGTTTTTT	CATSPGGFENTGELFF
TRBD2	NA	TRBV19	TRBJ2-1	TGTGCCAGTAGTATGACTAGCGGGAGTGTGGAGCAGTTCTTC	CASSMTSGSVEQFF
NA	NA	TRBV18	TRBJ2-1	TGTGCCAGCTCACCTACTTCGGGACGCAATGAGCAGTTCTTC	CASSPTSGRNEQFF
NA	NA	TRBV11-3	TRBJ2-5	TGTGCCAGCAGCTTAGTTGTCAGGTCGGCGACCCAGTACTTC	CASSLVVRSATQYF
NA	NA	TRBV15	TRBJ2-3	TGTGCCACCAGCACAGGCGTTTACCAGAGCACAGATACGCAGTATTTT	CATSTGVYQSTDTQYF
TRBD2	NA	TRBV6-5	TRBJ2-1	TGTGCCAGCAGTTACTCAAGCGGGAGCCTGGAAGAGCAGTTCTTC	CASSYSSGSLEEQFF
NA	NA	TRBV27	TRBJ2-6	TGTGCCAGCAGTTTGGGGGGGCCGGGGGCCAACGTCCTGACTTTC	CASSLGGPGANVLTF